The TCR beta chain described here comes from a study of Tregs in tolerant kidney transplant recipients. Findings and limits, study-wide: Biological reproducibility was not directly addressed in this study. Tregs expanded with activated donor B cells seemed most donor-specific.

This clone counts as medium-sized (0.01 to 0.1%). Antigen specificity is unknown. The junction had 4 bases not matched to a gene; V was cut back by 7 bases and J by 7 bases. This CDR3 spans 12 amino acids. The germline V gene has CDR1 SNHLY and CDR2 FYNNEI. Repertoires were generated with immunoSEQ multiplex PCR, while TCRdb's copy carries only in-frame clones and drops some. This table holds around 16,000 clones, 85% to 95% found once. The chain employs TRBV2 and TRBJ2-7; the match to TRBD2 covers 10 bases. The source of this sequence is a human donor in good health. The sequenced material came from CD8+ T cells from blood. The CDR3 region has the DNA TGTGCCAGCAAAGGACTAGCGGAGGAGCAGTACTTC. It translates to CASKGLAEEQYF.